This T cell receptor beta chain is drawn from a study of cytomegalovirus exposure and HLA in healthy donors. Study summary: Out of 398 genotyped donors, around 80% belonged to the Caucasian-associated ancestry cluster. General observations from the study: The study listed some 160 cytomegalovirus-associated TCR beta chains.

This clone is a singleton in its sample. Its antigen is as yet unknown. The PCR contained 60 Vbeta and 13 Jbeta primers. The protocol was immunoSEQ multiplex PCR, while the TCRdb copy is restricted to in-frame clones and leaves out a portion. In the table there are about 110,000 clones, 78% of which are singletons. Trimming pared 4 bases from V and 4 bases from J, leaving 14 bases between. The germline CDR1 and CDR2 sequences are SGDLS and YYNGEE. The CDR3 spans 14 residues. The chain links TRBV9 to TRBJ1-1; D unclear. The clonotype was recovered from a woman under 40 in good health and CMV-seronegative. The source material was PBMCs. This CDR3 reads CASSLRPFGTEAFF. The DNA of the CDR3 is TGTGCCAGCAGCCTCAGGCCGTTTGGCACTGAAGCTTTCTTT.